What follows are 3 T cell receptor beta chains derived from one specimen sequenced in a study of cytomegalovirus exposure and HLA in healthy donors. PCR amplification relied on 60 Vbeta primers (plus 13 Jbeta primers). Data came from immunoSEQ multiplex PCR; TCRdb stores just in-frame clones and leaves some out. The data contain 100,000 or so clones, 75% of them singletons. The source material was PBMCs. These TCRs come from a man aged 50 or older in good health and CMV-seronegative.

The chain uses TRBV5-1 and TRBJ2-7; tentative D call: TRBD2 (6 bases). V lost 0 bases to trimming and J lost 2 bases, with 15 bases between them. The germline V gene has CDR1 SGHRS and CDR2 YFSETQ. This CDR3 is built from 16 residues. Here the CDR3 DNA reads TGCGCCAGCAGCTTGGGACTAGACAGTCCCACCTACGAGCAGTACTTC. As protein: CASSLGLDSPTYEQYF.

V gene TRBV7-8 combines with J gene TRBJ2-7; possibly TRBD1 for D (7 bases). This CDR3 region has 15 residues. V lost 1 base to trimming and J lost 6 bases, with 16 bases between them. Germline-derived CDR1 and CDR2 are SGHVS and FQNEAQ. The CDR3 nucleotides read TGTGCCAGCAGCTTAGGGACAGGAGGGGTCGGCGAGCAGTACTTC. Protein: CASSLGTGGVGEQYF.

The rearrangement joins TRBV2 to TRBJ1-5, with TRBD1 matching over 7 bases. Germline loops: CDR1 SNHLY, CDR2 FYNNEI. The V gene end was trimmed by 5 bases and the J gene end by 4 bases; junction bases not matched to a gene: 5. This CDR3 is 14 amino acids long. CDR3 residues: CASSRTGANQPQHF. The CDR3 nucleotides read TGTGCCAGCAGTAGAACAGGGGCAAATCAGCCCCAGCATTTT.